This T cell receptor beta chain was identified in a study of blood T cell repertoires in COVID-19. Those enrolled, adults aged 18 to 89 years, came from some 23 US areas. Only in-frame clones appear in the TCRdb table, and some are missing; sequencing was by immunoSEQ multiplex PCR. Here the sample spans 210,000 or so clones, about 80% being singletons. The source is a woman aged 45-65 years who had been exposed to COVID-19. The specimen was PBMCs or T cells enriched from blood (not recorded which).

The CDR3 nucleotides read TGTGCCAGCAGCACCGGGACAGGGTATCAGCCCCAGCATTTT. Protein sequence: CASSTGTGYQPQHF. The gene calls are TRBV5-6 and TRBJ1-5; 9 bases are a match to TRBD1. The germline V gene encodes CDR1 SGHDT and CDR2 YYEEEE. V shed 4 bases and J 5 bases; nucleotides not matched to a gene: 4. CDR3 length: 14 residues.